The rows below give T cell receptor beta chains drawn from one sample of a study of blood T cell repertoires in COVID-19. Measured with immunoSEQ multiplex PCR; TCRdb has only the in-frame clones, and not every one. This sample has some 200,000 clones, with approximately 85% found just once. The sequenced material came from peripheral blood. Receptors originate from a woman aged 55-69 years with acute or convalescent COVID-19. CDR3s include the opening cysteine and the closing phenylalanine or tryptophan. The D gene is left open where the match is weak. The size field is filled for only some rows; it gives once, few, many or a size class.

v_gene: TRBV3-1/TRBV3-2; abundance: NA; d_gene: NA; j_gene: TRBJ2-7; CDR3nt: TGTGCCAGCAGCCAAGTTGGTGGCAATACCTACGAGCAGTACTTC; CDR3aa: CASSQVGGNTYEQYF
v_gene: TRBV15; abundance: NA; d_gene: NA; j_gene: TRBJ1-2; CDR3nt: TGTGCCACCAGCAGTCAGTATGATTTTGACTACACCTTC; CDR3aa: CATSSQYDFDYTF
v_gene: TRBV4-1; abundance: NA; d_gene: NA; j_gene: TRBJ2-6; CDR3nt: TGCGCCAGCAGCCAAGCAGGTTTTACTGGGGCCAACGTCCTGACTTTC; CDR3aa: CASSQAGFTGANVLTF
v_gene: TRBV29-1; abundance: NA; d_gene: NA; j_gene: TRBJ2-2; CDR3nt: TGCAGCGTTGGGGGCGGGACAGAACACACCGGGGAGCTGTTTTTT; CDR3aa: CSVGGGTEHTGELFF
v_gene: TRBV24-1; abundance: once; d_gene: TRBD1; j_gene: TRBJ2-2; CDR3nt: TGTGCCACCAGTGATTCGATAACCCTACTAGGGGGCAACACCGGGGAGCTGTTTTTT; CDR3aa: CATSDSITLLGGNTGELFF
v_gene: TRBV11-2; abundance: NA; d_gene: TRBD2; j_gene: TRBJ2-4; CDR3nt: TGTGCCAGCAGCTTAGAGTCTAGCGGGAGGGCCTATCAGTACTTC; CDR3aa: CASSLESSGRAYQYF
v_gene: TRBV20-1; abundance: NA; d_gene: NA; j_gene: TRBJ1-2; CDR3nt: TGCAGTGCTAGAGATCCAGGTGGCTACACCTTC; CDR3aa: CSARDPGGYTF
v_gene: TRBV6-5; abundance: NA; d_gene: NA; j_gene: TRBJ1-4; CDR3nt: TGTGCCAGCAGTTACTGGGCAGGAGGGCTGTTTTTT; CDR3aa: CASSYWAGGLFF
v_gene: TRBV18; abundance: NA; d_gene: NA; j_gene: TRBJ2-5; CDR3nt: TGTGCCAGCTCCGGACACTCTCAAGAGACCCAGTACTTC; CDR3aa: CASSGHSQETQYF
v_gene: TRBV9; abundance: NA; d_gene: NA; j_gene: TRBJ1-1; CDR3nt: TGTGCCAGCAGCGTAGCTGTTGGACAGAACACTGAAGCTTTCTTT; CDR3aa: CASSVAVGQNTEAFF
v_gene: TRBV9; abundance: NA; d_gene: NA; j_gene: TRBJ1-1; CDR3nt: TGTGCCAGCAGCGTTTCCTGGCGGACTGAAGCTTTCTTT; CDR3aa: CASSVSWRTEAFF
v_gene: TRBV19; abundance: NA; d_gene: NA; j_gene: TRBJ2-1; CDR3nt: TGTGCCAGTAGTATAGCGCGCGGGACGCACAATGAGCAGTTCTTC; CDR3aa: CASSIARGTHNEQFF
v_gene: TRBV28; abundance: NA; d_gene: NA; j_gene: TRBJ1-1; CDR3nt: TGTGCCAGCAGTTTGCGGCAGGGGATATCCGAAGCTTTCTTT; CDR3aa: CASSLRQGISEAFF
v_gene: TRBV19; abundance: NA; d_gene: TRBD1; j_gene: TRBJ2-7; CDR3nt: TGTGCCAGTAGTATAGGACAGGGCGGCGAGCAGTACTTC; CDR3aa: CASSIGQGGEQYF
v_gene: TRBV19; abundance: NA; d_gene: NA; j_gene: TRBJ2-2; CDR3nt: TGTGCCAGTAGTATTCGGGGGTCCGGGGAGCTGTTTTTT; CDR3aa: CASSIRGSGELFF
v_gene: TRBV2; abundance: NA; d_gene: NA; j_gene: TRBJ1-5; CDR3nt: TGTGCCAGCAGATCTTATAGCAATCAGCCCCAGCATTTT; CDR3aa: CASRSYSNQPQHF
v_gene: TRBV5-1; abundance: NA; d_gene: NA; j_gene: TRBJ2-7; CDR3nt: TGCGCCAGCAGCTTGGCGGGAGAGCGCGAGCAGTACTTC; CDR3aa: CASSLAGEREQYF
v_gene: TRBV10-3; abundance: once; d_gene: NA; j_gene: TRBJ1-1; CDR3nt: TGTGCCACCTCATACGACGCGGACACTGAAGCTTTCTTT; CDR3aa: CATSYDADTEAFF
v_gene: TRBV5-4; abundance: NA; d_gene: TRBD2; j_gene: TRBJ2-1; CDR3nt: TGTGCCAGCAGCTTGGGCGGATTAGCGGGAGCTAATGAGCAGTTCTTC; CDR3aa: CASSLGGLAGANEQFF
v_gene: TRBV5-1; abundance: once; d_gene: TRBD1; j_gene: TRBJ1-6; CDR3nt: TGCGCCAGCAGCTCGACCGGGACAGGGGTCTCACCCCTCCACTTT; CDR3aa: CASSSTGTGVSPLHF
v_gene: TRBV7-6; abundance: NA; d_gene: TRBD2; j_gene: TRBJ2-1; CDR3nt: TGTGCCAGCAGCCTAAGCGGGAGAGGGGCTAGGAATGAGCAGTTCTTC; CDR3aa: CASSLSGRGARNEQFF
v_gene: TRBV20-1; abundance: NA; d_gene: TRBD1; j_gene: TRBJ1-2; CDR3nt: TGCAGTGCGAGCCCAGGGGGCGGCTACACCTTC; CDR3aa: CSASPGGGYTF
v_gene: TRBV30; abundance: once; d_gene: NA; j_gene: TRBJ1-3; CDR3nt: TGTGCCTGGAGCTACGTCTCTGGAAACACCATATATTTT; CDR3aa: CAWSYVSGNTIYF
v_gene: TRBV19; abundance: NA; d_gene: TRBD1; j_gene: TRBJ1-2; CDR3nt: TGTGCCAGTAGTTCAGGACAGGGGTATAACTATGGCTACACCTTC; CDR3aa: CASSSGQGYNYGYTF
v_gene: TRBV30; abundance: NA; d_gene: NA; j_gene: TRBJ1-2; CDR3nt: TGTGCCTGGGCCACAGGGCTCCGTGGCTACACCTTC; CDR3aa: CAWATGLRGYTF
v_gene: TRBV18; abundance: NA; d_gene: NA; j_gene: TRBJ1-2; CDR3nt: TGTGCCAGCTCACCAGAAGTCCGGAGCCATGTGATGGGCTACACCTTC; CDR3aa: CASSPEVRSHVMGYTF
v_gene: TRBV9; abundance: NA; d_gene: TRBD1; j_gene: TRBJ1-1; CDR3nt: TGTGCCAGCAGCGACGAACAGGGGGTCACTGAAGCTTTCTTT; CDR3aa: CASSDEQGVTEAFF
v_gene: TRBV19; abundance: once; d_gene: TRBD2; j_gene: TRBJ2-7; CDR3nt: TGTGCCAGTAGTATTCCCGGGACTAGGTCCCCGTACGAGCAGTACTTC; CDR3aa: CASSIPGTRSPYEQYF
v_gene: TRBV27; abundance: once; d_gene: TRBD2; j_gene: TRBJ2-1; CDR3nt: TGTGCCAGCAGTTTGGGGACTAGCGGTTATTACAATGAGCAGTTCTTC; CDR3aa: CASSLGTSGYYNEQFF
v_gene: TRBV15; abundance: NA; d_gene: TRBD2; j_gene: TRBJ2-5; CDR3nt: TGTGCCCTCTCTTCCGGGACTAGCGGGAGGAGTGAGACCCAGTACTTC; CDR3aa: CALSSGTSGRSETQYF